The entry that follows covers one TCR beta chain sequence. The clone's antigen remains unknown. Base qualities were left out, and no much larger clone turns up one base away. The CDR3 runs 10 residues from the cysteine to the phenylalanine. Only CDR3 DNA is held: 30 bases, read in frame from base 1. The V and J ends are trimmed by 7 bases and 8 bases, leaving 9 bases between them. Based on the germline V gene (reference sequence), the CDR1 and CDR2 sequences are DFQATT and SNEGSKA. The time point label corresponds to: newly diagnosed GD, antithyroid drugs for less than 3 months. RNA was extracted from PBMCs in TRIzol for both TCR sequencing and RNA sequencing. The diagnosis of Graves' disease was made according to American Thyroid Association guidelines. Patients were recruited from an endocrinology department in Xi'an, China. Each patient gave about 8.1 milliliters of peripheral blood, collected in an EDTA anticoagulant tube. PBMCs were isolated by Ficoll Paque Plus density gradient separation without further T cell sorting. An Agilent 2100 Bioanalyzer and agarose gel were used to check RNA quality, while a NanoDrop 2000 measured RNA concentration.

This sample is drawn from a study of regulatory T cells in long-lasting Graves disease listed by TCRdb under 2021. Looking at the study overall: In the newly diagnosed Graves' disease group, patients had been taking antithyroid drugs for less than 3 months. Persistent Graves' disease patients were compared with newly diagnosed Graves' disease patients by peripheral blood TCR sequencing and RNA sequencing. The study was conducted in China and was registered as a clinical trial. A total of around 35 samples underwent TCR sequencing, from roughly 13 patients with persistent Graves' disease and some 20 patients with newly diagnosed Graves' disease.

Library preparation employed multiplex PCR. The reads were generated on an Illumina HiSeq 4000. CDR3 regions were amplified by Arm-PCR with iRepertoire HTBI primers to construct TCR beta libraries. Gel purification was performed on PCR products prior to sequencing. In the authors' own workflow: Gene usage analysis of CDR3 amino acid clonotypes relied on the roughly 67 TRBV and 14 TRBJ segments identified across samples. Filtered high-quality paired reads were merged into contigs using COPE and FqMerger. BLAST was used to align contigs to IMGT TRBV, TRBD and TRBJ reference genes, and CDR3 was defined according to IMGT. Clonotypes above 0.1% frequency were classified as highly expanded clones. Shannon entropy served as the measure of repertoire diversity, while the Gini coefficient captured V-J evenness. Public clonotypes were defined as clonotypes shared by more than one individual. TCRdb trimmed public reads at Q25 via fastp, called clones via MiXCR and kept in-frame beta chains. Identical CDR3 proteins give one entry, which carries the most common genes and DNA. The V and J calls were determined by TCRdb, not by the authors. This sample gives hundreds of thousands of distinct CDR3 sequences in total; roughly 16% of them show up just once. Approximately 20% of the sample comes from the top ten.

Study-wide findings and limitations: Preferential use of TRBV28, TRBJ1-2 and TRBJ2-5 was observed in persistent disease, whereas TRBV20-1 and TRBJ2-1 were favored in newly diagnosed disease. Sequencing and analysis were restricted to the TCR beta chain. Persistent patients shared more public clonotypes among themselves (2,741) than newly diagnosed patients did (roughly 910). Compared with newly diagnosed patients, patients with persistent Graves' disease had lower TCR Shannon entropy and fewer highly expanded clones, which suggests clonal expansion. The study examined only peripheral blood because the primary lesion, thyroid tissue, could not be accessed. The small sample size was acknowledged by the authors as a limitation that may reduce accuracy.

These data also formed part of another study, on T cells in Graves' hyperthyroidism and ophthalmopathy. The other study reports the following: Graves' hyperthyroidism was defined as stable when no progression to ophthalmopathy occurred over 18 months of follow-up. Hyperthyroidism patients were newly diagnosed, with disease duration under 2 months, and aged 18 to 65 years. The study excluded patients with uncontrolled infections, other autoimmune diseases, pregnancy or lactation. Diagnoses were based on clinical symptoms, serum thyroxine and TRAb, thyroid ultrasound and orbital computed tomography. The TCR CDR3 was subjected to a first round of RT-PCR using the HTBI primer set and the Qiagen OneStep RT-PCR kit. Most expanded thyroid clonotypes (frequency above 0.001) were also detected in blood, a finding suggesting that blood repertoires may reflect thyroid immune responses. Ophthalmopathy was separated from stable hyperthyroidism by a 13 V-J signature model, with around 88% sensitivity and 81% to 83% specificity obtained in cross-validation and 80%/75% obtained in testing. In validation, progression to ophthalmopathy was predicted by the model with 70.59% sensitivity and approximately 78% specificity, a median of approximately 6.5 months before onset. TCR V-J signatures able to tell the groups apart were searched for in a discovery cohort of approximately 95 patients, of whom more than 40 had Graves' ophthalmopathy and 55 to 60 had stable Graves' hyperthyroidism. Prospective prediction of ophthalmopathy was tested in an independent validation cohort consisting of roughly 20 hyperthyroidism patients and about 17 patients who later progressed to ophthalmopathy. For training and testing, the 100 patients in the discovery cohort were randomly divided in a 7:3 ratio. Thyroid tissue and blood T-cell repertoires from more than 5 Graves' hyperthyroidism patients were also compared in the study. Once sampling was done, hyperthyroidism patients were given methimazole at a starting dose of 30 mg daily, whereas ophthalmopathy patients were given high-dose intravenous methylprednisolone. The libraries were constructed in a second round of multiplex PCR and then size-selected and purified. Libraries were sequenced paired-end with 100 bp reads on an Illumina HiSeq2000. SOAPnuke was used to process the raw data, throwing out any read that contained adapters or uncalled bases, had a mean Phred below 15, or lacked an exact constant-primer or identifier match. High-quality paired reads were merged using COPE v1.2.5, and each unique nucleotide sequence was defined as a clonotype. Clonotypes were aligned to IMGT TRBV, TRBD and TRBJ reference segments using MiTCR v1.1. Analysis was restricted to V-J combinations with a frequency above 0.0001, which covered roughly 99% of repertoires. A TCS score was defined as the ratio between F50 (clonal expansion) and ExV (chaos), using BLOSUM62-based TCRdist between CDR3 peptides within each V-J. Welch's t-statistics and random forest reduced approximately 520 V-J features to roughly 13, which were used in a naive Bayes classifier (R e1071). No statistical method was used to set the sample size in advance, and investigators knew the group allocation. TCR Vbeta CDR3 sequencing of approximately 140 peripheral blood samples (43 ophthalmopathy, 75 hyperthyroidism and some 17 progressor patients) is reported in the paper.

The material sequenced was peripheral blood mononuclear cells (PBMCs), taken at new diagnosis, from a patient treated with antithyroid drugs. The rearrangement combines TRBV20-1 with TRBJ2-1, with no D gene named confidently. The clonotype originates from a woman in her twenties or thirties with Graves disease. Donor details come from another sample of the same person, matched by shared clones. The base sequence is TGCAGTGTACGAAGAGATGAGCAGTTCTTC. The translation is CSVRRDEQFF.